The clone carrying this T cell receptor (beta chain) was seen a few times. Authors' data handling: The authors estimated nucleated cell counts from reference gene primer amplification. Sequenced by immunoSEQ multiplex PCR; TCRdb stores in-frame clones only, minus some. Clone size and V and J calls were adopted from that table, with D and trimming inferred from the DNA. The sample consists of roughly 220,000 clones, around 88% of them appearing once. The record originates from a study of blood T cell repertoires in COVID-19. Turning to the study itself: The study drew acute and convalescent COVID-19 samples from the United States, Italy and Spain. From T cells, B-cell-depleted T cells, or PBMCs came the material, which was cDNA or gDNA.

Sample: PBMCs or T cells enriched from blood (not recorded which). The clonotype originates from a woman aged 45-60 years with acute COVID-19.

The CDR3 sequence is CASLRNREQFF. In DNA form, the CDR3 reads TGTGCTAGTCTTCGAAACAGAGAGCAGTTCTTC. The V gene is TRBV12-5, the J gene TRBJ2-1; D remains unclear. This CDR3 is built from 11 residues. V lost 8 bases, J lost 10 bases, and 12 bases lay in between. Germline CDR1 and CDR2: LGHNT and FRNRAP.